A single sample is the source of the 23 T cell receptor beta chains below, sequenced in a study of somatic mutations in cytotoxic T cells in rheumatoid arthritis (dated by TCRdb to about 2017). Libraries were prepared through the immunoSEQ multiplex PCR assay. TCRdb mirrors the immuneACCESS table, restricted to in-frame sequences. Some clones are absent from its copies; in checked studies, under half trace to an unresolved V gene, and the reason for the others is unknown. This sample has 4,500 to 5,500 clones in its table, and around 78% of those were observed once. Clones ranked in the top ten supply around 38% of the sample. Sequenced material: CD8+ T cells sorted from blood. The receptors shown here come from a man between 65 and 85 years old with rheumatoid arthritis.

The V call is TRBV5-5, the J call TRBJ1-2, with D uncertain. CDR3 length: 15 residues. Germline V lookup: CDR1 SGHKS, CDR2 YYEKEE (reference sequence). V shed 4 bases and J shed 4 bases, with 17 bases lying between them. The CDR3 loop reads CASSLGLVLSYGYTF. The CDR3 coding sequence is TGTGCCAGCAGCCTGGGGTTGGTTCTCAGCTATGGCTACACCTTC.

The chain is built from TRBV7-6 and TRBJ1-1; 9 nucleotides match TRBD1. The germline CDR1 and CDR2 sequences are SGHVS and FNYEAQ. V lost 0 bases, J lost 3 bases, and 5 bases stayed unmatched. This CDR3 is 16 amino acids long. For the CDR3, the DNA is TGTGCCAGCAGCTTAGCCGGGACAGGGAGATACACTGAAGCTTTCTTT. It translates to CASSLAGTGRYTEAFF.

The chain employs TRBV6-1 and TRBJ1-2; weak D call: TRBD1 (5 bases). Germline V gene lookup returns CDR1 MNHNS and CDR2 SASEGT. The CDR3 is 14 amino acids. Trimming cost V 2 bases and J 9 bases, with 16 bases left between them. In DNA form, the CDR3 reads TGTGCCAGCAGTGAAAGGGGCAGGGAAGGGTGCTACACCTTC. This sequence encodes CASSERGREGCYTF.

This clone appeared once. V usage is TRBV7-6 and J usage is TRBJ1-5; 7 bases align to TRBD1. Germline V gives CDR1 SGHVS, CDR2 FNYEAQ. V trimming: 1 base; J trimming: 3 bases; junction bases outside the gene matches: 6. The CDR3 extends over 16 amino acids. In DNA form, the CDR3 reads TGTGCCAGCAGCTTAGTTCCAGGGGGATTCAATCAGCCCCAGCATTTT. Its translation is CASSLVPGGFNQPQHF.

V gene TRBV18 combines with J gene TRBJ1-2, with TRBD1 matching over 10 bases. CDR1 and CDR2 (germline): KGHSH, LQKENI. CDR3 length equals 20 residues. Germline trimming cut 3 bases from V and 4 bases from J; bases unmatched to any gene: 20. This CDR3 is CASSPTLGWGTGEDPYGYTF. The DNA of the CDR3 is TGTGCCAGCTCACCTACACTTGGATGGGGGACAGGGGAGGATCCCTATGGCTACACCTTC.

The genes are TRBV5-6 and TRBJ2-7; a possible D gene is TRBD1 (5 bases). Germline values: CDR1 SGHDT, CDR2 YYEEEE. This CDR3 has 16 residues. V shed 4 bases and J shed 2 bases, with 19 bases lying between them. CDR3 coding DNA: TGTGCCAGCAGCGGGTACAGGAGTTCGAGTCCCTACGAGCAGTACTTC. As protein: CASSGYRSSSPYEQYF.

The chain carries TRBV30 and TRBJ1-3; TRBD1 might be the D (6 bases). The CDR3 consists of 14 residues. CDR1 and CDR2 (germline): GTSNPN, SVGIG (reference sequence). V was shortened by 5 bases and J by 0 bases, with 11 bases between the two germline ends. Here the CDR3 DNA reads TGTGCCTGGGACAAGACAGGCTCTGGAAACACCATATATTTT. Its translation: CAWDKTGSGNTIYF.

The chain carries TRBV7-6 and TRBJ2-5; 11 nucleotides align to TRBD1. The J call is uncertain, as TRBJ2-7 better fits the DNA end. The CDR3 runs 15 residues. Germline lookup yields CDR1 SGHVS and CDR2 FNYEAQ. The CDR3 nucleotides read TGTGCCAGCAGCTTGGGGACAGGGGGATCCTACGAGCAGTACTTC. Residues: CASSLGTGGSYEQYF.

J is TRBJ1-1 and V is TRBV27; 10 nucleotides align to TRBD1. This CDR3 contains 18 residues. Germline loops: CDR1 MNHEY, CDR2 SMNVEV (reference sequence). Trimming at V came to 6 bases and at J to 3 bases, leaving 16 bases not matched to a gene. CDR3 sequence (DNA): TGTGCCAGCAGGAGGGGCCGGGACAGGGGTCCTTGGGACACTGAAGCTTTCTTT. Its translation: CASRRGRDRGPWDTEAFF.

The CDR3 loop is CASSGETGYSDWELFF. DNA for the CDR3: TGTGCCAGCAGTGGGGAGACAGGGTACAGTGATTGGGAGCTGTTTTTT. The rearrangement joins TRBV9 to TRBJ2-2; TRBD1 matches 7 bases. CDR1 is SGDLS and CDR2 is YYNGEE in the germline V gene. This CDR3 comprises 16 residues. V dropped 5 bases and J dropped 9; count of bases not matched to a gene: 16.

The V call is TRBV5-1, the J call TRBJ1-1; unclear D gene. The CDR3 loop spans 14 amino acids. The V and J ends lost 0 bases and 0 bases respectively, with 6 bases between them. In germline, CDR1 is SGHRS, CDR2 YFSETQ. CDR3 nucleotides: TGCGCCAGCAGCTTGGCCCGGGTGAACACTGAAGCTTTCTTT. Residues: CASSLARVNTEAFF. Full variable domain (remainder filled in from reference TRBV5-1 and TRBJ1-1): KAGVTQTPRYLIKTRGQQVTLSCSPISGHRSVSWYQQTPGQGLQFLFEYFSETQRNKGNFPGRFSGRQFSNSRSEMNVSTLELGDSALYLCASSLARVNTEAFFGQGTRLTVV.

The chain's CDR3 is CATGPFSSGRRAGELFF. The DNA of the CDR3 is TGCGCCACCGGCCCTTTCTCTAGCGGGAGAAGGGCCGGGGAGCTGTTTTTT. V gene TRBV5-1 combines with J gene TRBJ2-2; 10 nucleotides align to TRBD2. After removal of 9 bases from V and 6 bases from J, the junction contained 17 bases not matched to a gene. The CDR3 is 17 amino acids. Germline V gives CDR1 SGHRS, CDR2 YFSETQ.

This clone was detected once. The genes are TRBV12-5 and TRBJ2-2, with 15 bases identical to TRBD2. The CDR3 consists of 20 residues. Trimming at V came to 1 base and at J to 5 bases, leaving 11 bases not matched to a gene. Germline V CDR1 and CDR2: LGHNT, FRNRAP. The CDR3 region is CASGLGITGTSGRMTGELFF. The CDR3 DNA is TGTGCTAGTGGTTTGGGTATTACCGGGACTAGCGGGAGGATGACCGGGGAGCTGTTTTTT.

The V call is TRBV10-3, the J call TRBJ2-1; D perhaps matches TRBD1 (5 bases). V was clipped by 7 bases and J by 4 bases, with 8 bases between them. The germline V gene encodes CDR1 ENHRY and CDR2 SYGVKD. The CDR3 runs 12 residues. The CDR3 nucleotides are TGTGCCATCAACACAGGTTACAATGAGCAGTTCTTC. Protein: CAINTGYNEQFF.

The rearrangement uses TRBV5-6 and TRBJ1-4, with 8 bases matching TRBD1. Germline V lookup: CDR1 SGHDT, CDR2 YYEEEE. The V segment lost 4 bases and the J segment 8 bases; nucleotides outside the gene matches: 10. The CDR3 is 15 residues long. CDR3 protein: CASSLRDRWKEKLFF. The CDR3 DNA sequence: TGTGCCAGCAGCCTCCGGGACAGGTGGAAAGAAAAACTGTTTTTT.

The J gene is TRBJ2-6, the V gene TRBV30; the D gene is possibly TRBD1 (5 bases). V was clipped by 5 bases and J by 0 bases, with 8 bases between them. Germline values: CDR1 GTSNPN, CDR2 SVGIG (reference sequence). The CDR3 sequence is 14 residues long. The chain's CDR3 is CAWSGSSGANVLTF. The CDR3, as DNA: TGTGCCTGGTCAGGGTCCTCTGGGGCCAACGTCCTGACTTTC.

The chain employs TRBV25-1 and TRBJ2-2, with D tentatively TRBD1 (6 bases). Trimming pared 1 base from V and 5 bases from J, leaving 14 bases between. The length of the CDR3 is 16 residues. Germline V CDR1 and CDR2: MGHDK, SYGVNS. The CDR3 here is CASSEFGTLTTGELFF. CDR3 in DNA: TGTGCCAGCAGTGAATTCGGGACACTCACTACCGGGGAGCTGTTTTTT. Full variable domain (missing parts from reference TRBV25-1 and TRBJ2-2): EADIYQTPRYLVIGTGKKITLECSQTMGHDKMYWYQQDPGMELHLIHYSYGVNSTEKGDLSSESTVSRIRTEHFPLTLESARPSHTSQYLCASSEFGTLTTGELFFGEGSRLTVL.

The rearrangement links TRBV2 to TRBJ2-5, with 8 bases identical to TRBD1. Gene TRBJ2-7 matches the end of the DNA better, so the J call may be wrong. The CDR3 extends over 12 amino acids. The germline CDR1 and CDR2 sequences are SNHLY and FYNNEI. This CDR3 reads CASSAQGDEQYF. CDR3 nucleotides: TGTGCCAGCAGTGCACAGGGGGACGAGCAGTACTTC.

V is TRBV19 and J is TRBJ1-2; D is uncertain. Trimming left V 8 bases short and J 4 bases short, with 8 bases between. Germline CDR1 and CDR2: LNHDA and SQIVND (reference sequence). The CDR3 has 11 amino acids. The CDR3 sequence is CASSWAYGYTF. CDR3 DNA sequence: TGTGCCAGTTCGTGGGCCTATGGCTACACCTTC.

This chain uses TRBV2 with TRBJ2-7, with TRBD1 matching over 8 bases. V lost 8 bases and J lost 3; bases outside the gene matches: 9. Germline-derived CDR1 and CDR2 are SNHLY and FYNNEI. The CDR3 runs 14 residues. Written as DNA, the CDR3 is TGTGCCAGCTGGGACAGGCTAAAGGTCTACGAGCAGTACTTC. The encoded protein is CASWDRLKVYEQYF.

DNA for the CDR3: TGCGCCAGCAGCCCCTCGGGCAGGGGCTACGAGCAGTACTTC. It yields the protein CASSPSGRGYEQYF. The chain employs TRBV5-1 and TRBJ2-7; D perhaps matches TRBD1 (6 bases). The CDR3 extends over 14 amino acids. V was cut by 4 bases and J by 3 bases, with 14 bases left in between. Germline V lookup: CDR1 SGHRS, CDR2 YFSETQ.

V is TRBV28 and J is TRBJ1-1, with a tentative D call TRBD1 (5 bases). CDR1 is MDHEN, CDR2 SYDVKM, per germline. The germline V and J ends were trimmed by 6 bases and 0 bases, with 26 bases remaining between them. This CDR3 has 19 residues. CDR3 region: CASSPGVYRSTSLNTEAFF. The CDR3 nucleotides read TGTGCCAGCAGCCCAGGTGTTTACAGGTCGACAAGTTTGAACACTGAAGCTTTCTTT.

The gene calls are TRBV30 and TRBJ2-7, with D tentatively TRBD2 (6 bases). The CDR3 spans 14 residues. Germline V gives CDR1 GTSNPN, CDR2 SVGIG (reference sequence). V lost 0 bases, J lost 7 bases, and 16 bases lay in between. The CDR3 loop reads CAWSVAGPLGEQYF. CDR3 nucleotides: TGTGCCTGGAGTGTCGCGGGGCCCCTGGGGGAGCAGTACTTC.